This is a list of T cell receptor beta chains from one sample in a study of blood T cell repertoires in COVID-19. TCRdb's table, derived via immunoSEQ multiplex PCR, lists solely in-frame clones and lacks some. The sample has 100,000 to 150,000 clones; approximately 74% are singletons. Specimen: peripheral blood. These receptors came from a man aged 80 or over with COVID-19, enrolled during active disease. The CDR3 runs from the conserved cysteine through the conserved F or W. The D gene is left open where the match is weak. For some rows the clone size is stated as once, few or many, or as a class when expanded; others skip it.

clone_size j_call v_call d_call cdr3_aa cdr3_nt
once TRBJ1-1 TRBV28 . CASSLTISEAFF TGTGCCAGCAGTTTAACCATCAGTGAAGCTTTCTTT
. TRBJ1-1 TRBV11-2 . CASSPFEANTEAFF TGTGCCAGCAGCCCCTTCGAGGCGAACACTGAAGCTTTCTTT
once TRBJ2-7 TRBV6-5 TRBD2 CASSRLAAYEQYF TGTGCCAGCAGTCGGCTAGCGGCCTACGAGCAGTACTTC
. TRBJ2-1 TRBV10-1 TRBD2 CASSPSGSGNEQFF TGCGCCAGCAGCCCCAGCGGGAGTGGCAATGAGCAGTTCTTC
. TRBJ2-7 TRBV7-8 . CASSLDRAYEQYF TGTGCCAGCAGCTTAGACAGAGCCTACGAGCAGTACTTC
. TRBJ1-4 TRBV28 . CASSFRANEKLFF TGTGCCAGCAGTTTTCGGGCTAATGAAAAACTGTTTTTT
. TRBJ2-3 TRBV7-8 TRBD2 CASRYTSGSTDTQYF TGTGCCAGCAGATACACTAGCGGGAGCACAGATACGCAGTATTTT
. TRBJ2-1 TRBV6-5 . CATETNTVLTGEQFF TGTGCCACCGAAACTAACACAGTCCTAACGGGAGAGCAGTTCTTC
. TRBJ2-7 TRBV10-3 . CAISPPPTDSPRSYEQYF TGTGCCATCAGTCCCCCACCGACCGACAGCCCGCGGTCCTACGAGCAGTACTTC
few TRBJ2-7 TRBV10-3 . CATYYEQYF TGTGCCACCTACTACGAGCAGTACTTC
. TRBJ2-2 TRBV29-1 TRBD1 CSVTGTNTGELFF TGCAGCGTGACAGGGACGAACACCGGGGAGCTGTTTTTT
. TRBJ1-3 TRBV28 TRBD1 CASSLDRAGNTIYF TGTGCCAGCAGTCTGGACAGGGCTGGAAACACCATATATTTT
. TRBJ2-5 TRBV5-1 . CASSFDRKETQYF TGCGCCAGCAGCTTCGACAGGAAGGAGACCCAGTACTTC
. TRBJ1-1 TRBV10-3 TRBD1 CAISETPGQGYQPAFF TGTGCCATCAGTGAGACCCCGGGACAGGGATATCAGCCGGCTTTCTTT
. TRBJ1-3 TRBV6-5 TRBD1 CASSYSTGTGNTIYF TGTGCCAGCAGTTACTCGACAGGGACCGGAAACACCATATATTTT
once TRBJ2-5 TRBV28 TRBD2 CASSPRLAQETQYF TGTGCCAGCAGTCCCCGACTAGCTCAAGAGACCCAGTACTTC
. TRBJ2-3 TRBV7-9 TRBD2 CASSLGSGRPSTDTQYF TGTGCCAGCAGCTTAGGGAGCGGGAGACCGAGCACAGATACGCAGTATTTT
. TRBJ2-1 TRBV19 TRBD2 CASSYRGLARGYEQFF TGTGCCAGTAGTTATCGGGGACTAGCGAGAGGGTATGAGCAGTTCTTC
few TRBJ1-6 TRBV18 . CASSPSSGDSPLHF TGTGCCAGCTCACCCTCTTCGGGGGATTCACCCCTCCACTTT
once TRBJ2-3 TRBV5-6 TRBD2 CASSLVRSGRGGDTQYF TGTGCCAGCAGCTTGGTTCGCAGCGGGAGGGGAGGAGATACGCAGTATTTT
. TRBJ2-5 TRBV28 . CASSLLGSGKETQYF TGTGCCAGCAGTTTGCTGGGATCGGGGAAAGAGACCCAGTACTTC
. TRBJ2-1 TRBV10-3 TRBD2 CAISESGAGGPGNEQFF TGTGCCATCAGTGAGTCCGGAGCGGGAGGGCCGGGTAATGAGCAGTTCTTC
. TRBJ1-2 TRBV7-9 . CASSPWEGGANYGYTF TGTGCCAGCAGCCCGTGGGAGGGGGGCGCGAACTATGGCTACACCTTC
once TRBJ2-1 TRBV27 . CASSLFGRPYNEQFF TGTGCCAGCAGTTTATTCGGCAGGCCCTACAATGAGCAGTTCTTC
few TRBJ2-7 TRBV10-3 TRBD1 CAISASTGARYEQYF TGTGCCATCAGTGCCTCGACAGGGGCCCGCTACGAGCAGTACTTC
. TRBJ2-7 TRBV4-3 TRBD1 CASSQRQGAGHEQYF TGCGCCAGCAGCCAGAGACAGGGGGCGGGCCACGAGCAGTACTTC
. TRBJ2-3 TRBV28 TRBD2 CASSSTGGFTDTQYF TGTGCCAGCTCCTCCACGGGGGGATTCACAGATACGCAGTATTTT
. TRBJ2-7 TRBV21-1 . CASSKGGGLLYEQYF TGTGCCAGCAGCAAGGGAGGGGGACTACTCTACGAGCAGTACTTC
. TRBJ2-1 TRBV5-1 TRBD2 CASSSFTSGAQDEQFF TGCGCCAGCAGCTCCTTCACTAGCGGAGCCCAGGATGAGCAGTTCTTC
medium-sized TRBJ2-1 TRBV7-9 TRBD2 CASSKTSGSYNEQFF TGTGCCAGCAGTAAGACTAGCGGCTCCTACAATGAGCAGTTCTTC
. TRBJ2-5 TRBV7-2 TRBD2 CASSRPGLAGETYQETQYF TGTGCCAGCAGCCGGCCGGGACTAGCGGGAGAAACCTACCAAGAGACCCAGTACTTC
. TRBJ2-7 TRBV4-3 TRBD2 CASSQDLAGVYEQYF TGCGCCAGCAGCCAGGACCTAGCGGGAGTCTACGAGCAGTACTTC
. TRBJ2-1 TRBV5-5 TRBD2 CASSLGSGSINEQFF TGTGCCAGCAGCTTGGGTAGCGGGAGTATAAATGAGCAGTTCTTC
once TRBJ2-4 TRBV27 . CASSPRQSIAKNIQYF TGTGCCAGCAGTCCGAGACAATCAATAGCCAAAAACATTCAGTACTTC
. TRBJ2-1 TRBV3-1/TRBV3-2 . CASSQVRLALHYNEQFF TGTGCCAGCAGCCAAGTTAGGCTAGCACTTCATTACAATGAGCAGTTCTTC
. TRBJ2-2 TRBV7-9 TRBD2 CASSSGLAVNTGELFF TGTGCCAGCAGCTCGGGACTAGCAGTGAACACCGGGGAGCTGTTTTTT
. TRBJ2-7 TRBV19 . CASSYDLGVSYEQYF TGTGCCAGTAGTTACGACCTAGGGGTCTCCTACGAGCAGTACTTC
. TRBJ2-3 TRBV3-1/TRBV3-2 . CASSQRPLGGTDTQYF TGTGCCAGCAGCCAACGCCCTCTCGGGGGCACAGATACGCAGTATTTT
once TRBJ1-6 TRBV28 TRBD1 CASSLWGTGGNSPLHF TGTGCCAGCAGTTTATGGGGGACAGGGGGGAATTCACCCCTCCACTTT
. TRBJ2-7 TRBV5-1 . CASSARDIHEQYF TGCGCCAGCAGCGCCCGGGACATCCACGAGCAGTACTTC
few TRBJ1-3 TRBV2 . CASSSSMGFSGNTIYF TGTGCCAGCAGTTCGTCAATGGGCTTCTCTGGAAACACCATATATTTT
few TRBJ2-7 TRBV27 TRBD1 CASRPMTGNFDEQYF TGTGCCAGCAGACCCATGACAGGGAATTTCGACGAGCAGTACTTC
. TRBJ1-1 TRBV19 . CASSIRLNTEAFF TGTGCCAGTAGTATACGGTTGAACACTGAAGCTTTCTTT
. TRBJ2-1 TRBV25-1 TRBD1 CASSELGTGRYNEQFF TGTGCCAGCAGTGAATTAGGGACAGGCCGTTACAATGAGCAGTTCTTC
. TRBJ1-5 TRBV6-1 . CASSERSQPQHF TGTGCCAGCAGTGAAAGGAGTCAGCCCCAGCATTTT
. TRBJ2-5 TRBV29-1 . CSVGQAGGETQYF TGCAGCGTTGGACAGGCAGGTGGAGAGACCCAGTACTTC
. TRBJ2-4 TRBV6-5 TRBD2 CASSPIAGALSF TGTGCCAGCAGTCCCATAGCGGGAGCGCTTTCATTC
. TRBJ2-7 TRBV28 TRBD1 CASSPSGDRAYEQYF TGTGCCAGCAGTCCGTCAGGGGACAGGGCCTACGAGCAGTACTTC
. TRBJ1-5 TRBV6-1 TRBD1 CASSESPGQGGQPQHF TGTGCCAGCAGTGAATCCCCCGGACAGGGGGGACAGCCCCAGCATTTT
few TRBJ2-7 TRBV28 TRBD2 CASSPASGDPYEQYF TGTGCCAGCAGTCCCGCTAGCGGTGACCCCTACGAGCAGTACTTC
few TRBJ1-4 TRBV28 TRBD1 CASSSPGQGASGEKLFF TGTGCCAGCAGTTCCCCCGGACAGGGGGCAAGTGGTGAAAAACTGTTTTTT
. TRBJ2-7 TRBV6-5 . CASSPAPGVSYEQYF TGTGCCAGCAGCCCCGCGCCAGGGGTCTCCTACGAGCAGTACTTC
. TRBJ1-2 TRBV9 TRBD1 CASSSRQGIYGYTF TGTGCCAGCAGCTCGCGACAGGGGATCTATGGCTACACCTTC
. TRBJ2-3 TRBV5-6 TRBD2 CASSFWTSGLTDTQYF TGTGCCAGCAGCTTCTGGACTAGCGGGCTTACAGATACGCAGTATTTT
. TRBJ1-1 TRBV7-2 . CASSLMRQKNTEAFF TGTGCCAGCAGCTTAATGAGACAAAAGAACACTGAAGCTTTCTTT
. TRBJ2-2 TRBV29-1 TRBD2 CSVEEGELAPAGELFF TGCAGCGTTGAAGAGGGAGAACTAGCGCCGGCCGGGGAGCTGTTTTTT